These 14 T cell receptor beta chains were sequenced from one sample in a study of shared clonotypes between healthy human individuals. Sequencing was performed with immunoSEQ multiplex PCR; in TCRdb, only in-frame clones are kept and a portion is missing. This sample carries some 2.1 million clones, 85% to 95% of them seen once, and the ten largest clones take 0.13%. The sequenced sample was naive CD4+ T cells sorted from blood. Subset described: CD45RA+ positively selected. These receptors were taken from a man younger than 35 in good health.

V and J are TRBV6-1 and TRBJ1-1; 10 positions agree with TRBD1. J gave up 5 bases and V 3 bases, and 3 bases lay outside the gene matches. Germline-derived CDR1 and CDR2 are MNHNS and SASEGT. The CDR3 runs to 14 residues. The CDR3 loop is CASSDRTGGTEAFF. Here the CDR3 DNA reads TGTGCCAGCAGTGATAGGACAGGGGGGACTGAAGCTTTCTTT.

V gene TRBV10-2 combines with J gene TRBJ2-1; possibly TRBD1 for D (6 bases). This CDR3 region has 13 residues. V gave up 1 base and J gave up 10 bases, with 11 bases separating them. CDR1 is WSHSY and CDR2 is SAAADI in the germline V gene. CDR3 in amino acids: CASSELTGVEQFF. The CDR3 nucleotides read TGCGCCAGCAGTGAGTTGACAGGAGTGGAGCAGTTCTTC.

The CDR3 loop is CASSPDRGRPEAFF. The CDR3 bases are TGTGCCAGCAGTCCCGACAGGGGACGGCCTGAAGCTTTCTTT. The rearrangement uses TRBV2 and TRBJ1-1, with TRBD1 identical over 8 bases. Germline V lookup: CDR1 SNHLY, CDR2 FYNNEI. V was pared by 5 bases and J by 6 bases, with 8 bases of the junction left unmatched. The length of the CDR3 is 14 residues.

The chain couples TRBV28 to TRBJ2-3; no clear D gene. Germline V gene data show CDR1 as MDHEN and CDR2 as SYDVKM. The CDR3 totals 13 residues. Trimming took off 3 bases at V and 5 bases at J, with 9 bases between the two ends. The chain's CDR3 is CASSFFYRDTQYF. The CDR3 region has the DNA TGTGCCAGCAGTTTCTTCTATAGAGATACGCAGTATTTT.

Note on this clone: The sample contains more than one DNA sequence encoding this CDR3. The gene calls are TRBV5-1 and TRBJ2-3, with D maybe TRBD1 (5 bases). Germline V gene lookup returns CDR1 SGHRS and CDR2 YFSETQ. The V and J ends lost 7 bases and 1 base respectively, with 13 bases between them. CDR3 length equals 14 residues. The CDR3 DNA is TGCGCCAGCTCTTCAGGGAAGGGCACAGATACGCAGTATTTT. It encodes CASSSGKGTDTQYF.

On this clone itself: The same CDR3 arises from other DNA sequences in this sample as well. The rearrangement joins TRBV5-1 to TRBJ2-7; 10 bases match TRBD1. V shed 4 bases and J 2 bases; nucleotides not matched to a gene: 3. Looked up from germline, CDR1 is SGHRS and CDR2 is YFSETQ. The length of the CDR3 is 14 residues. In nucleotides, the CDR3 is TGCGCCAGCAGCCCCGGGACAGGGGCCTACGAGCAGTACTTC. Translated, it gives CASSPGTGAYEQYF.

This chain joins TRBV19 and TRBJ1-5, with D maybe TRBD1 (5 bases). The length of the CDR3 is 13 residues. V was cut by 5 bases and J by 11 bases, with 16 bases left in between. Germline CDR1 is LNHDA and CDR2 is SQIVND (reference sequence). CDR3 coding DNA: TGTGCCAGTAGTCCCGCCGGGACCCCCTCCCAGCATTTT. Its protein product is CASSPAGTPSQHF.

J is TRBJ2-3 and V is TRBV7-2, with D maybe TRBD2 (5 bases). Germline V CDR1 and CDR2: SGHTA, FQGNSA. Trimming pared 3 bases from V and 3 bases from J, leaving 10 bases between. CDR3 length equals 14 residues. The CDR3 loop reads CASSFRGTTDTQYF. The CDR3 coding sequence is TGTGCCAGCAGCTTTCGGGGTACAACAGATACGCAGTATTTT.

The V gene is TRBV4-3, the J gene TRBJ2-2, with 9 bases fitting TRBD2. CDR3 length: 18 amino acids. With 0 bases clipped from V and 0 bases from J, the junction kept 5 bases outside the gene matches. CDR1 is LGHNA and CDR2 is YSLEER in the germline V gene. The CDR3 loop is CASSQDRASGTNTGELFF. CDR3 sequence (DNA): TGCGCCAGCAGCCAAGATCGCGCTAGCGGGACGAACACCGGGGAGCTGTTTTTT.

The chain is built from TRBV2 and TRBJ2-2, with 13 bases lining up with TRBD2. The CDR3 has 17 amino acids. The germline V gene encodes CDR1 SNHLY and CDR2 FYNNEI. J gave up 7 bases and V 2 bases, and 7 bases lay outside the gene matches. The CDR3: CASSEPGLAGAVGELFF. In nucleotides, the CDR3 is TGTGCCAGCAGTGAACCTGGACTAGCGGGAGCGGTCGGGGAGCTGTTTTTT.

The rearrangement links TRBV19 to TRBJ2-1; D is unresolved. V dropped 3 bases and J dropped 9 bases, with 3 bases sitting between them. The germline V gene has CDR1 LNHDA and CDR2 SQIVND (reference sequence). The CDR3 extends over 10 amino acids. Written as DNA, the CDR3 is TGTGCCAGTAGTATGGGTGAGCAGTTCTTC. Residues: CASSMGEQFF.

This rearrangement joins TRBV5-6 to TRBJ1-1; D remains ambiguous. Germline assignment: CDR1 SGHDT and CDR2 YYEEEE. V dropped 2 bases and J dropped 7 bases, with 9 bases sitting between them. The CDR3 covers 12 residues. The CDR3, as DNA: TGTGCCAGCAGCTTACGCCGAAGTGAAGCTTTCTTT. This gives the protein CASSLRRSEAFF.

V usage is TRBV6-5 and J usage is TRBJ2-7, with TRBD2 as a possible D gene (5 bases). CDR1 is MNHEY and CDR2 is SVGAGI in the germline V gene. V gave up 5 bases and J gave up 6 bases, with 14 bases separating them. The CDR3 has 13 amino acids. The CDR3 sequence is CASSLHMAGEQYF. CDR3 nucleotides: TGTGCCAGCAGTCTTCACATGGCGGGCGAGCAGTACTTC.

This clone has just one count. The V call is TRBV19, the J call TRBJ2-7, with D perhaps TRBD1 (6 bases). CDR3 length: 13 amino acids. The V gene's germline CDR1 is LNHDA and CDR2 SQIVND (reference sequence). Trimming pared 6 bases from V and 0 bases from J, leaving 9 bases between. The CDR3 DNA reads TGTGCCAGTAGAAAGGACAGCTCCTACGAGCAGTACTTC. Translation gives CASRKDSSYEQYF.